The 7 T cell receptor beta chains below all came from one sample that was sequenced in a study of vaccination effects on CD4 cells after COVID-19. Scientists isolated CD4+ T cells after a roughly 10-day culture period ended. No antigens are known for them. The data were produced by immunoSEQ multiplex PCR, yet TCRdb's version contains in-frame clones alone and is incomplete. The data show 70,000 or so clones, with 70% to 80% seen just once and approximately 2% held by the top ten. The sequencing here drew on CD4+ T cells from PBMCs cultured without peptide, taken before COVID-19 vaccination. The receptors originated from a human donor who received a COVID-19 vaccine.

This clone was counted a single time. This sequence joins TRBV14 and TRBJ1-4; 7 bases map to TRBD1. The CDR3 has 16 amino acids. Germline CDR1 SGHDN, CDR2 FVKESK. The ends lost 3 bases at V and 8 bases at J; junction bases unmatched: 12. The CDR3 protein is CASSQVAGQREEKLFF. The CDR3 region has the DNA TGTGCCAGCAGCCAGGTAGCGGGACAGAGGGAAGAAAAACTGTTTTTT.

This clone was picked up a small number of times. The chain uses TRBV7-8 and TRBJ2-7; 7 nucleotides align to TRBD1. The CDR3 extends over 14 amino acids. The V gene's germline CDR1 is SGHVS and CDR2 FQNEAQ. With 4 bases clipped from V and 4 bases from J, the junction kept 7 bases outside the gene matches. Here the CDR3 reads CASSSYRGGYEQYV. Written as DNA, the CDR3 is TGTGCCAGCAGCTCTTACAGGGGCGGATACGAGCAGTACGTC.

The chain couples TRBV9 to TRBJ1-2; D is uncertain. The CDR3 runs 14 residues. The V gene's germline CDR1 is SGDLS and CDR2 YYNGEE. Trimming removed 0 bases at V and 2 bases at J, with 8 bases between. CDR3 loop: CASSVAGGNYGYTF. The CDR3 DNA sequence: TGTGCCAGCAGCGTAGCGGGCGGAAACTATGGCTACACCTTC.

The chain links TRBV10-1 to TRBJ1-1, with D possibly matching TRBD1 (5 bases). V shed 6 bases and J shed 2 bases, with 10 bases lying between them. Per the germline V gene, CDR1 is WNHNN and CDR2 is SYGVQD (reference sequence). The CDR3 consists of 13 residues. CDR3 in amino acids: CASRAGGNTEAFF. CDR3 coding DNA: TGCGCCAGCAGGGCCGGGGGTAACACTGAAGCTTTCTTT.

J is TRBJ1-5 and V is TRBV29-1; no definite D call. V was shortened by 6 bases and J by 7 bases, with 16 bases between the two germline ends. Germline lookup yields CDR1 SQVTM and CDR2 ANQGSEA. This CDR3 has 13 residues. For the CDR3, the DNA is TGCAGCGTGACGGACTCCTTGGGGCAGCCCCAGCATTTT. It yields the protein CSVTDSLGQPQHF.

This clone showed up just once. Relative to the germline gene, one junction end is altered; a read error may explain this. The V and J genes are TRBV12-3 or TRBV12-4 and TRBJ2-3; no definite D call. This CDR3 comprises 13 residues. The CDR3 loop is CASSLGEFDTQYF. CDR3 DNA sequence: TGTGCCAGCAGCTTAGGCGAGTTCGATACGCAGTATTTT.

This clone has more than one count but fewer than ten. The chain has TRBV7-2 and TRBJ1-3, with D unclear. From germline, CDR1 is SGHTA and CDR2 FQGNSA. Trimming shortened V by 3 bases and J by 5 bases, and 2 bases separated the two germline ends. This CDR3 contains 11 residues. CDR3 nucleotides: TGTGCCAGCAGCTTCAGAAACACCATATATTTT. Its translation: CASSFRNTIYF.